The rows below give T cell receptor beta chains drawn from one sample of a study of CD8+ T cells in alopecia areata. Method: immunoSEQ multiplex PCR; TCRdb's copy keeps in-frame clones and lacks some. The sample consists of 110,000 or so clones, 55% to 60% of them appearing once. Sequencing used CD4+ T cells sorted from blood, obtained at week 24, from a patient treated with tofacitinib. These receptors all come from a human donor with alopecia areata. The CDR3 runs from the conserved cysteine through the conserved F or W. A D gene is named only where the DNA matches it firmly. Not all rows give a size; the values are once, few, many and, for expanded clones, a class.

J gene,D gene,clone size,V gene,CDR3 protein,CDR3 DNA
TRBJ2-5,-,-,TRBV4-2,CASSLDRRQETQYF,TGTGCCAGCAGCCTAGACAGGCGGCAAGAGACCCAGTACTTC
TRBJ2-7,-,-,TRBV4-2,CASSPQSAYEQYF,TGTGCCAGCAGCCCACAGTCTGCCTACGAGCAGTACTTC
TRBJ1-1,TRBD1,-,TRBV2,CARGQGRDTEAFF,TGTGCCAGGGGACAGGGGAGGGACACTGAAGCTTTCTTT
TRBJ2-2,TRBD2,-,TRBV30,CAWSRGEFTGELFF,TGTGCCTGGTCCCGGGGGGAGTTCACCGGGGAGCTGTTTTTT
TRBJ1-2,-,-,TRBV30,CAWSVQQGGLGYTF,TGTGCCTGGAGTGTGCAACAGGGAGGTTTGGGCTACACCTTC
TRBJ1-2,-,few,TRBV30,CAWSVTGGYTF,TGTGCCTGGAGTGTAACGGGGGGCTACACCTTC
TRBJ1-4,-,-,TRBV11-3,CASSFGEKLFF,TGTGCCAGCAGCTTTGGGGAAAAACTGTTTTTT
TRBJ1-1,TRBD1,-,TRBV5-6,CASSLGTGTGSEAFF,TGTGCCAGCAGCTTGGGCACTGGGACAGGGAGTGAAGCTTTCTTT
TRBJ2-2,-,-,TRBV7-2,CASSLSQANTGELFF,TGTGCCAGCAGCTTATCTCAGGCGAACACCGGGGAGCTGTTTTTT
TRBJ2-1,-,few,TRBV4-2,CASSQAEGPPYNEQFF,TGTGCCAGCAGCCAAGCTGAGGGCCCCCCCTACAATGAGCAGTTCTTC
TRBJ1-1,-,-,TRBV11-2,CASSSTSSGTEAFF,TGTGCCAGCAGCTCCACGTCGTCGGGAACTGAAGCTTTCTTT
TRBJ1-3,-,-,TRBV29-1,CSVRGGGGNTIYF,TGCAGCGTTCGAGGAGGTGGTGGAAACACCATATATTTT
TRBJ2-2,TRBD1,-,TRBV4-3,CASSQRPGGSTGELFF,TGCGCCAGCAGCCAGCGGCCAGGGGGCAGCACCGGGGAGCTGTTTTTT
TRBJ2-1,-,few,TRBV29-1,CSVRVSYNEQFF,TGCAGCGTTCGAGTCTCCTACAATGAGCAGTTCTTC
TRBJ1-2,-,-,TRBV14,CASSRQFSGYTF,TGTGCCAGCAGCCGTCAATTTAGTGGCTACACCTTC
TRBJ1-6,-,many,TRBV7-2,CASSLERGARYNSPLHF,TGTGCCAGCAGCTTAGAACGGGGGGCCCGATATAATTCACCCCTCCACTTT
TRBJ1-1,-,-,TRBV25-1,CASSEEGGGTEAFF,TGTGCCAGCAGTGAAGAGGGAGGGGGCACTGAAGCTTTCTTT
TRBJ2-3,-,few,TRBV7-2,CASSLAQRSDTQYF,TGTGCCAGCAGCTTAGCCCAAAGGTCAGATACGCAGTATTTT